Each of the 25 T cell receptor beta chains below was sequenced from the same sample in a study of early T cells in non-severe SARS-CoV-2 infection. TCRdb recomputed calls from the 5' RACE reads with MiXCR, one row per CDR3 protein. The sample carries fewer than 25,000 distinct CDR3 sequences, approximately 4% recorded once. Sequencing was carried out using whole blood. These TCRs come from an adult who was a healthcare worker with PCR-confirmed SARS-CoV-2 infection or an uninfected control (not recorded which).

This clonotype was counted many times. The chain carries TRBV9 and TRBJ1-2, with D tentatively TRBD1 (5 bases). The CDR3 sequence is 13 residues long. The V gene lost 2 bases and the J gene lost 3 bases, with 8 bases spanning the gap. Germline lookup yields CDR1 SGDLS and CDR2 YYNGEE. The CDR3 here is CASSVGTDYGYTF. The CDR3 region has the DNA TGTGCCAGCAGCGTCGGGACGGACTATGGCTACACCTTC.

Comments on this clonotype: The junction and the germline gene differ at one end; a read error may be behind it. The chain is built from TRBV18 and TRBJ2-7, with 10 bases aligning to TRBD1. CDR3 length equals 15 residues. Germline CDR1 is KGHSH and CDR2 is LQKENI. CDR3 DNA: TGTGTCAGCTCACGGATCGGGACAGGGGAGTACGAGCAGTACTTC. Its protein is CVSSRIGTGEYEQYF.

This clonotype has a count of ten or more. This chain connects TRBV5-1 to TRBJ1-2; weak D call: TRBD1 (6 bases). Looked up from germline, CDR1 is SGHRS and CDR2 is YFSETQ. The V end was cut by 2 bases, the J end by 4 bases, with 18 bases between. The length of the CDR3 is 16 residues. Here the CDR3 DNA reads TGCGCCAGCAGCTTTGGAGACATGGCACAGGGCTATGGCTACACCTTC. Amino acid sequence: CASSFGDMAQGYGYTF.

At least ten counts were recorded for this clonotype. The CDR3 is CASSREIGGSNEKLFF. DNA for the CDR3: TGTGCCAGCAGCCGCGAGATCGGGGGTTCTAATGAAAAACTGTTTTTT. V usage is TRBV7-9 and J usage is TRBJ1-4; TRBD1 is a possible D gene (5 bases). Germline CDR1 SEHNR, CDR2 FQNEAQ (reference sequence). Deletions cut 5 bases from V and 3 bases from J, with 16 bases between. The CDR3 covers 16 residues. Based on the CDR3 plus reference TRBV7-9 and TRBJ1-4, the full variable domain is DTGVSQNPRHKITKRGQNVTFRCDPISEHNRLYWYRQTLGQGPEFLTYFQNEAQLEKSRLLSDRFSAERPKGSFSTLEIQRTEQGDSAMYLCASSREIGGSNEKLFFGSGTQLSVL.

This clonotype has more than one count but fewer than ten. The genes are TRBV6-5 and TRBJ1-1; TRBD1 matches 8 bases. Germline lookup yields CDR1 MNHEY and CDR2 SVGAGI. J gave up 6 bases and V 0 bases, and 9 bases lay outside the gene matches. The CDR3 runs 16 residues. DNA for the CDR3: TGTGCCAGCAGTTACTCCCCCGGACAGGGTTTTCCTGAAGCTTTCTTT. It is translated as CASSYSPGQGFPEAFF.

This clonotype appeared many times. The V call is TRBV20-1, the J call TRBJ1-3; D is ambiguous. The CDR3 runs to 11 residues. In germline, CDR1 is DFQATT, CDR2 SNEGSKA (reference sequence). Trimming left V 6 bases short and J 7 bases short, with 10 bases between. CDR3 DNA: TGCAGTGCCACCGGTGAGAACACCATATATTTT. This sequence encodes CSATGENTIYF.

This clonotype was counted ten times or more. The CDR3 nucleotides read TGTGCCAGCAGCCCTGAGCAGGGAAGATATGGTGAGCAGTTCTTC. Its protein is CASSPEQGRYGEQFF. The chain couples TRBV11-2 to TRBJ2-1; maybe TRBD1 (5 bases). The CDR3 spans 15 residues. The germline V gene has CDR1 SGHAT and CDR2 FQNNGV. Trimming removed 5 bases at V and 9 bases at J, with 20 bases between. Drawing the rest from reference TRBV11-2 and TRBJ2-1, the complete variable domain is EAGVAQSPRYKIIEKRQSVAFWCNPISGHATLYWYQQILGQGPKLLIQFQNNGVVDDSQLPKDRFSAERLKGVDSTLKIQPAKLEDSAVYLCASSPEQGRYGEQFFGPGTRLTVL.

This clonotype was counted at least ten times. The J gene is TRBJ1-1, the V gene TRBV5-1; D is unclear. Trimming left V 1 base short and J 2 bases short, with 9 bases between. Germline V lookup: CDR1 SGHRS, CDR2 YFSETQ. CDR3 length: 14 residues. CDR3 sequence: CASSLYTQNTEAFF. CDR3 coding DNA: TGCGCCAGCAGCTTGTATACTCAAAACACTGAAGCTTTCTTT.

This clonotype was counted many times. V and J are TRBV7-9 and TRBJ2-7; no clear D. The CDR3 has 16 amino acids. Per the germline V gene, CDR1 is SEHNR and CDR2 is FQNEAQ (reference sequence). Trimming took off 1 base at V and 3 bases at J, with 16 bases between the two ends. CDR3 bases: TGTGCCAGCAGCTTAGACTCCCCTGGGCAGCACTACGAGCAGTACTTC. Translation gives CASSLDSPGQHYEQYF.

The sample holds many counts of this clonotype. J is TRBJ1-1 and V is TRBV12-3 or TRBV12-4; D unclear. V was clipped by 5 bases and J by 5 bases, with 12 bases between them. CDR3 length: 13 amino acids. The CDR3 nucleotides read TGTGCCAGCAGTCCCTATGACGGTACTGAAGCTTTCTTT. Protein product: CASSPYDGTEAFF.

This clonotype has at least ten counts. The chain combines TRBV6-5 with TRBJ2-7, with a tentative D call TRBD1 (5 bases). V gave up 6 bases and J gave up 5 bases, with 17 bases separating them. Looked up from germline, CDR1 is MNHEY and CDR2 is SVGAGI. CDR3 length: 14 amino acids. The CDR3: CASSHNRDRDEQYF. CDR3 bases: TGTGCCAGCAGCCACAACCGAGACAGAGACGAGCAGTACTTC.

This clonotype was counted ten times or more. The chain is built from TRBV12-5 and TRBJ1-5; TRBD1 matches at 10 bases. Germline lookup yields CDR1 LGHNT and CDR2 FRNRAP. The J segment lost 4 bases and the V segment lost 6 bases, leaving 6 bases of the junction unmatched. The CDR3 is 15 residues long. The chain's CDR3 is CASGPGQGMNQPQHF. For the CDR3, the DNA is TGTGCTAGTGGCCCGGGACAGGGGATGAATCAGCCCCAGCATTTT.

This clonotype was found many times. The genes are TRBV12-3 or TRBV12-4 and TRBJ1-1; TRBD1 aligns across 8 bases. The CDR3 length is 16 residues. Trimming at V came to 7 bases and at J to 4 bases, leaving 14 bases not matched to a gene. The CDR3 here is CASKGGAGGRGTEAFF. CDR3 nucleotides: TGTGCCAGCAAAGGTGGGGCAGGGGGCAGAGGCACTGAAGCTTTCTTT.

In this sample, this clonotype turned up many times. The V gene is TRBV3-1, the J gene TRBJ1-2; 9 bases line up with TRBD1. With V trimmed by 5 bases and J by 6 bases, 10 bases remained unmatched. In germline, CDR1 is LGHDT, CDR2 YNNKEL (reference sequence). The CDR3 runs 15 residues. The CDR3 bases are TGTGCCAGCAGCACCCTCACAGGGGGCGAGAATGGCTACACCTTC. Translating it yields CASSTLTGGENGYTF.

In this sample, this clonotype turned up many times. The rearrangement joins TRBV19 to TRBJ2-1, with TRBD2 identical over 7 bases. The CDR3 sequence is 15 residues long. Germline trimming cut 4 bases from V and 5 bases from J; bases unmatched to any gene: 8. CDR1 and CDR2 from the germline V gene are LNHDA and SQIVND (reference sequence). The DNA of the CDR3 is TGTGCCAGTAGTACCCCGGGACTACGAAACAATGAGCAGTTCTTC. Amino acids: CASSTPGLRNNEQFF. The whole variable domain, remainder taken from reference TRBV19 and TRBJ2-1, is DGGITQSPKYLFRKEGQNVTLSCEQNLNHDAMYWYRQDPGQGLRLIYYSQIVNDFQKGDIAEGYSVSREKKESFPLTVTSAQKNPTAFYLCASSTPGLRNNEQFFGPGTRLTVL.

This clonotype was counted ten times or more. The V call is TRBV7-6, the J call TRBJ2-3; D call uncertain. The CDR3 sequence is 12 residues long. CDR1 SGHVS and CDR2 FNYEAQ come from the germline V gene. Trimming removed 5 bases at V and 2 bases at J, with 5 bases between. For the CDR3, the DNA is TGTGCCAGCAGCGGTGACACAGATACGCAGTATTTT. It is translated as CASSGDTDTQYF.

Many counts were recorded for this clonotype. The rearrangement links TRBV11-2 to TRBJ2-1, with D possibly matching TRBD1 (6 bases). Trimming removed 5 bases at V and 0 bases at J, with 17 bases between. Germline V CDR1 and CDR2: SGHAT, FQNNGV. The CDR3 is 17 amino acids. The chain's CDR3 is CASSQQRQVNSYNEQFF. The DNA for the CDR3 is TGTGCCAGCAGCCAACAGAGACAGGTGAACTCCTACAATGAGCAGTTCTTC.

This clonotype was found a few times. The rearrangement joins TRBV11-3 to TRBJ2-3; TRBD2 matches at 10 bases. V dropped 3 bases and J dropped 2; count of bases not matched to a gene: 2. The CDR3 is 15 amino acids. In germline, CDR1 is SGHNT, CDR2 YENEEA. The CDR3 protein is CASSLTSGPTDTQYF. CDR3 DNA: TGTGCCAGCAGCTTGACTAGCGGGCCCACAGATACGCAGTATTTT.

This clonotype was detected ten times or more. The chain is built from TRBV4-2 and TRBJ1-2; TRBD1 matches at 8 bases. This CDR3 is built from 16 residues. V trimming: 4 bases; J trimming: 8 bases; junction bases outside the gene matches: 15. CDR1 and CDR2 from the germline V gene are LGHNA and YNFKEQ. This CDR3 is CASSPRAGGVVGGYTF. CDR3 nucleotides: TGTGCCAGCAGCCCGCGGGCAGGGGGCGTTGTGGGCGGCTACACCTTC.

This clonotype is medium-sized by share. The rearrangement links TRBV20-1 to TRBJ2-7; no definite D call. The germline V gene encodes CDR1 DFQATT and CDR2 SNEGSKA (reference sequence). Trimming removed 0 bases at V and 7 bases at J, with 16 bases between. The CDR3 length is 14 residues. The CDR3 coding sequence is TGCAGTGCTAGAGATCGGGTGGGTATGAGAGAGCAGTACTTC. As protein: CSARDRVGMREQYF.

This clonotype was picked up many times. The chain links TRBV5-1 to TRBJ2-4; D not resolved. The V gene's germline CDR1 is SGHRS and CDR2 YFSETQ. The CDR3 consists of 13 residues. V shed 4 bases and J shed 4 bases, with 9 bases lying between them. CDR3 protein: CASSPLQKNIQYF. CDR3 DNA sequence: TGCGCCAGCAGCCCCCTTCAGAAAAACATTCAGTACTTC. The full variable domain, in which reference TRBV5-1 and TRBJ2-4 provide the parts outside the CDR3, is KAGVTQTPRYLIKTRGQQVTLSCSPISGHRSVSWYQQTPGQGLQFLFEYFSETQRNKGNFPGRFSGRQFSNSRSEMNVSTLELGDSALYLCASSPLQKNIQYFGAGTRLSVL.

This clonotype was seen repeatedly, ten times or more. The rearrangement uses TRBV6-1 and TRBJ2-7, with D perhaps TRBD1 or TRBD2 (5 bases each). There are 14 residues in the CDR3. Germline lookup yields CDR1 MNHNS and CDR2 SASEGT. V lost 8 bases and J 5 bases, leaving 19 bases between the germline ends. The CDR3 is CASFPVGAWDEQYF. In nucleotides, the CDR3 is TGTGCCAGCTTTCCGGTCGGGGCATGGGACGAGCAGTACTTC.

This clonotype was seen at least ten times. V usage is TRBV7-2 and J usage is TRBJ2-7; 9 bases agree with TRBD1. Germline trimming cut 3 bases from V and 2 bases from J; bases unmatched to any gene: 5. Germline lookup yields CDR1 SGHTA and CDR2 FQGNSA. The CDR3 is 15 residues long. Written as DNA, the CDR3 is TGTGCCAGCAGCTTGTTCGGGACAGGGCCCTACGAGCAGTACTTC. Amino acid sequence: CASSLFGTGPYEQYF.

By sample fraction, this clonotype is medium-sized. V and J are TRBV7-6 and TRBJ1-3; 10 bases agree with TRBD1. Germline loops: CDR1 SGHVS, CDR2 FNYEAQ. V shed 1 base, J shed 7 bases, and the junction held 13 bases outside the gene matches. The CDR3 length is 18 residues. The CDR3 nucleotides read TGTGCCAGCAGCTTAGTAGAGACTCCCGGGACAGGGGACAACACCATATATTTT. Translation: CASSLVETPGTGDNTIYF.

Many counts were recorded for this clonotype. The rearrangement joins TRBV6-2 or TRBV6-3 to TRBJ2-1; the D call may be TRBD1 or TRBD2 (5 bases each). Trimming pared 5 bases from V and 8 bases from J, leaving 10 bases between. Per germline, CDR1 MNHEY and CDR2 SVGEGT. This CDR3 region has 12 residues. The chain's CDR3 is CASSLGAYEQFF. DNA for the CDR3: TGTGCCAGCAGTCTCGGGGCTTATGAGCAGTTCTTC.